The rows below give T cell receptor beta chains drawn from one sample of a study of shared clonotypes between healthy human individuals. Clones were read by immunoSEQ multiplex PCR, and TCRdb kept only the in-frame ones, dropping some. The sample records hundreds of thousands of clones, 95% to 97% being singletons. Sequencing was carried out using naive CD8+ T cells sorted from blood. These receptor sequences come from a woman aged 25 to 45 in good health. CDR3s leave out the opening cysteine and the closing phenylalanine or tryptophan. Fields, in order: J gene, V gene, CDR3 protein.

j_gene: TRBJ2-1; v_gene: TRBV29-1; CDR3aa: SVVSGSSYNEQF
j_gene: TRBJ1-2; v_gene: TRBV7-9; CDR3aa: ASSMGQGNDGYT
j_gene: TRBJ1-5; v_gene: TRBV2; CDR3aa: ASSEALLGPRNQPQH
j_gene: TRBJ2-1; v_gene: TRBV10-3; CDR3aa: AIQNAPGMTSGRTLGNEQF
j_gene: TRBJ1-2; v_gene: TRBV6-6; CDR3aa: ASNDKDTYGYT
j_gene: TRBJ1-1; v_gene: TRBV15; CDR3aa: ATSRDKNTEAF
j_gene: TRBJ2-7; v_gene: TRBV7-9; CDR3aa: ASNLDRDEQY
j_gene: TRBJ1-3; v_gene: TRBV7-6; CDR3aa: ASSSLGGTGNTIY
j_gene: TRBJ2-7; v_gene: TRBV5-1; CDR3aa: ASSDPGTGVIAYEQY
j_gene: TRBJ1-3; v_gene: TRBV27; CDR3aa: ASSGLSQLSGNTIY
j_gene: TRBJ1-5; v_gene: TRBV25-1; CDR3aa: ASSAEGQPQH
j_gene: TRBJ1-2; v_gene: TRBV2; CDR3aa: ASSEGAGDGYT
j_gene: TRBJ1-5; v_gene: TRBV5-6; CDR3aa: ASSLRASNQPQH
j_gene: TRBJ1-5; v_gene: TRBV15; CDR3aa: ATSRGSSNQPQH
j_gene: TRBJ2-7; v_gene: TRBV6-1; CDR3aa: ASSEGEDPSYEQY
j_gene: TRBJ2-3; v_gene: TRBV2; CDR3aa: ASSVPPSTDTQY
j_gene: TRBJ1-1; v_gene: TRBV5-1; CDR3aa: ASSSTGGGTEAF
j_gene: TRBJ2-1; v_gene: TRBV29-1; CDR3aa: SVTGTGTYNEQF
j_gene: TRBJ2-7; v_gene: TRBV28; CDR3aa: ASSFPPGGGYEQY
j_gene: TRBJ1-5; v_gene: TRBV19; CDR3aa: ASSNSNQPQH
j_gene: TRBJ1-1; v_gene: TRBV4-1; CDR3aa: ASSQGTELNTEAF
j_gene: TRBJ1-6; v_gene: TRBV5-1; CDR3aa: ASSSGQTLQPLH
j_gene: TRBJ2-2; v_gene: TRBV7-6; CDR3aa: ASSPTTGLTYTGELF
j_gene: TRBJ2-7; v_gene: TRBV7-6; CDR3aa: ASSLWDRYEQY
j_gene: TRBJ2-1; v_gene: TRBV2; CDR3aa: ASGVGMNNEQF
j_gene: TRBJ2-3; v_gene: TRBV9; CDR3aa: ASSLTRQGPDTQY
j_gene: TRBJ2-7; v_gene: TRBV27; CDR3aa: ASSLGWGEQY
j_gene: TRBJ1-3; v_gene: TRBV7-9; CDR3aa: ASSPGRSSGNTIY
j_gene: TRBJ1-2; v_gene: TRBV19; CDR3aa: ASTAVDYGYT
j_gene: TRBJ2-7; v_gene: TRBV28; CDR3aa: ASSLRGLSAYEQY
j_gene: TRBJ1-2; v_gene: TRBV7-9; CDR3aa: ASSSTGTAYGYT
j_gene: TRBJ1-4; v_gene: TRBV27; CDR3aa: ASRGGTNEKLF
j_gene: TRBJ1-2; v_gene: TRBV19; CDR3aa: ASRQLSNYGYT
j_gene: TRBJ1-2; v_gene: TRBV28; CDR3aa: ATANYGYT
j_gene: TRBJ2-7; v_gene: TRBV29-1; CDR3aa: SVGEPGQKQY
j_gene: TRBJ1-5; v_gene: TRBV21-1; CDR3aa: ASSKASQGHQPQH
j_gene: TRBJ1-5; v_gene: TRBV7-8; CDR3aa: ASSSAPALSNQPQH
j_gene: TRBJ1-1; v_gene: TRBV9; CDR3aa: ASSVPGVTEAF
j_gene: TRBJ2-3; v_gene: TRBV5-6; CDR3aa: ASSSPGLAGGDTQY